The entry that follows covers one T cell receptor beta chain sequence. The antigen is undetermined. Terminally differentiated effector memory CD45RA+ cells were left out of the naive CD8 fraction, which was CD45RO-negative and positively selected for CCR7. Donors were Caucasian adults residing in Nashville, Tennessee, USA. The sample belongs to a study of shared clonotypes between healthy human individuals. Study findings and constraints: It was the non-shared clonotypes that had lower generation probabilities than clonotypes shared by all four donors. Sharing across four donors was highest in naive CD4 (around 5%) and lowest in memory CD8 (approximately 0.4%). In having few donors, the study represented limited genetic and exposure-history diversity.

The CDR3 consists of 15 residues. The V end lost 1 base, the J end lost 4 bases, and 13 bases lay between the germline ends. In germline, CDR1 is MGHRA, CDR2 YSYEKL. Sequencing was performed with immunoSEQ multiplex PCR; in TCRdb, only in-frame clones are kept and a portion is missing. The sample lists 2 million to 2.5 million clones, 85% to 95% occurring once. The sample consisted of naive CD8+ T cells sorted from blood. This clonotype was obtained from a man between 18 and 29 years old in good health. The chain joins TRBV4-1 to TRBJ1-1; D perhaps matches TRBD1 (6 bases). The DNA of the CDR3 is TGCGCCAGCAGCCAAGCCCTAGGGGGTTTCACTGAAGCTTTCTTT. The encoded protein is CASSQALGGFTEAFF.